This TCR beta chain was captured by sequencing in a study of PD-L1 blockade in urothelial cancer. Described time point: peripheral blood 6 weeks after treatment start. Method: immunoSEQ multiplex PCR; TCRdb's copy keeps in-frame clones and lacks some. Among over 100,000 clones listed, less than 95% were seen once. Germline V CDR1 and CDR2: MDHEN, SYDVKM. V lost 3 bases to trimming and J lost 5 bases; unmatched junction nucleotides: 16. CDR3 size: 18 residues. The rearrangement links TRBV28 to TRBJ2-5; TRBD2 matches 9 bases. The clonotype comes from a man in his sixties with urothelial cancer. The sequenced sample was PBMCs, obtained around atezolizumab (anti-PD-L1) treatment. The DNA for the CDR3 is TGTGCCAGCAGTTTTTGGTCTGCGTTAGCGGGAGAGAAGGAGACCCAGTACTTC. This encodes CASSFWSALAGEKETQYF. The complete variable domain, with remaining parts taken from reference TRBV28 and TRBJ2-5, reads DVKVTQSSRYLVKRTGEKVFLECVQDMDHENMFWYRQDPGLGLRLIYFSYDVKMKEKGDIPEGYSVSREKKERFSLILESASTNQTSMYLCASSFWSALAGEKETQYFGPGTRLLVL.